This T cell receptor beta chain was profiled in a study of T cells in Graves' hyperthyroidism and ophthalmopathy. Study context: The blood sample was taken at first diagnosis, before treatment began.

Overall study results and limits: Before onset, by a median of approximately 5.9 months, the model predicted ophthalmopathy. Among thyroid clonotypes expanded above 0.001, most also appeared in blood.

CDR1 is SGHTA, CDR2 FQGTGA, per germline. CDR3 length equals 17 residues. V was shortened by 2 bases and J by 2 bases, with 17 bases between the two germline ends. The CDR3 regions of TCR beta were amplified from RNA transcripts. TCR CDR3 underwent first-round RT-PCR with the HTBI primer set. TCRdb re-analysed the multiplex PCR reads in MiXCR, keeping a single row per CDR3 protein. The sample carries some 300,000 distinct CDR3 sequences, around a fifth recorded once. With respect to this clonotype: Its cognate antigen is unknown.

The gene calls are TRBV7-3 and TRBJ2-3, with a possible D match to TRBD2 (6 bases). This TCR came from a man aged 45 to 65 with Graves' ophthalmopathy. Source material: blood. CDR3 in amino acids: CASSLEGTGTTTDTQYF. The DNA of the CDR3 is TGTGCCAGCAGCTTAGAGGGGACTGGTACGACCACAGATACGCAGTATTTT.